This TCR beta chain is drawn from a study of T cells in Graves' hyperthyroidism and ophthalmopathy. Amplified regions were TCR beta CDR3 sequences from RNA transcripts. The TCR CDR3 was amplified in a first-round RT-PCR using the HTBI primer set. Each CDR3 protein is one row after TCRdb ran MiXCR on the multiplex PCR reads. The sample holds some 740,000 distinct CDR3 sequences, approximately 15% seen once. This clonotype was seen many times. Germline V gene data show CDR1 as GTSNPN and CDR2 as SVGIG (reference sequence). The CDR3 is 13 amino acids. The ends lost 1 base at V and 4 bases at J; junction bases unmatched: 3.

Sequencing used blood. J is TRBJ1-2 and V is TRBV30; 7 nucleotides match TRBD1. The receptor comes from a woman under 30 with Graves' hyperthyroidism. The CDR3 nucleotides are TGTGCCTGGAGTGGGACAGGACCCTATGGCTACACCTTC. This sequence encodes CAWSGTGPYGYTF.